The sequence of this T cell receptor (beta chain) was determined in a study of T cells in Graves' hyperthyroidism and ophthalmopathy. Study-wide context: At the time of initial diagnosis and before any treatment, peripheral blood was collected.

Germline V gene data show CDR1 as SEHNR and CDR2 as FQNEAQ (reference sequence). The CDR3 runs to 15 residues. After removal of 5 bases from V and 3 bases from J, the junction contained 8 bases not matched to a gene. Researchers amplified the TCR beta CDR3 regions from RNA transcripts. HTBI primers were used for first-round RT-PCR of the TCR CDR3. Via MiXCR, TCRdb re-called the multiplex PCR reads, giving one row per CDR3 protein. Of about 500,000 distinct CDR3 sequences listed, 17% were seen once; the top ten hold around 17%. This clonotype showed up many times. As yet, its antigen is unknown. Overall study results and limits: Most thyroid clonotypes with frequency above 0.001 were detected in blood.

A patient was excluded if there was uncontrolled infection, other autoimmune disease, pregnancy or lactation. Diagnosis rested on symptoms, serum thyroxine and TRAb, thyroid ultrasound, and orbital computed tomography. This rearrangement joins TRBV7-9 to TRBJ2-7, with 9 positions matching TRBD2. The source material was blood. This TCR was recovered from a woman under 30 with Graves' ophthalmopathy. In nucleotides, the CDR3 is TGTGCCAGCAGCCCAGAGGGGACTAGCTACTACGAGCAGTACTTC. Encoded protein: CASSPEGTSYYEQYF.